This T cell receptor (beta chain) stems from a study of cytomegalovirus exposure and HLA in healthy donors. Study conclusions and caveats: Using a false discovery rate of 0.05, a later analysis showed that 15,000 to 20,000 TCR beta sequences were associated with HLA alleles.

The PCR used 60 Vbeta and 13 Jbeta primers. Assay: immunoSEQ multiplex PCR; the TCRdb copy retains only in-frame clones and omits some. The table records about 110,000 clones, 79% of them present only once. For this clone: Its antigen is undetermined.

CDR1 and CDR2 from the germline V gene are SGHRS and YFSETQ. The CDR3 is made up of 14 amino acids. V was pared by 5 bases and J by 3 bases, with 7 bases of the junction left unmatched. The sequencing input was PBMCs. The TCR was taken from a middle-aged woman in good health and CMV-seronegative. The chain employs TRBV5-1 and TRBJ2-7; TRBD1 agrees at 8 bases. CDR3 region: CASSFLGQVYEQYF. CDR3 DNA: TGCGCCAGCAGTTTTTTGGGACAGGTCTACGAGCAGTACTTC.